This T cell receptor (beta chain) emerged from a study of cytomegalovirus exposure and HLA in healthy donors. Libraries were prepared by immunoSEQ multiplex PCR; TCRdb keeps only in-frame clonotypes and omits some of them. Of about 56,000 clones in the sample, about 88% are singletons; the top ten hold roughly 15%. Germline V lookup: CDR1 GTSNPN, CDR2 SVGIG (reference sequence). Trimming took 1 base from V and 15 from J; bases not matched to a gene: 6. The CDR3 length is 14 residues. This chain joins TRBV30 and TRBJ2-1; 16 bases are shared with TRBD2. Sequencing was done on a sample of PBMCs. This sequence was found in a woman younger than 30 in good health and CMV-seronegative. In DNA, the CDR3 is TGTGCCTGGAGTGAAGGGACTAGCGGGGGGGTGGGGTTCTTC. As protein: CAWSEGTSGGVGFF.